This T cell receptor (beta chain) appears in the sequencing data of a study of CD8+ T cells in alopecia areata. Findings of the study overall: Scalp lesions, especially in alopecia totalis/universalis, had higher clonality than normal scalp.

Details on this clone: Its antigen is still unknown.

This CDR3 comprises 15 residues. Trimming at V came to 4 bases and at J to 8 bases, leaving 11 bases not matched to a gene. CDR1 is SGHRS and CDR2 is YFSETQ in the germline V gene. The sequencing template was cDNA reverse transcribed from extracted RNA. The table came from immunoSEQ multiplex PCR; TCRdb's copy has only in-frame clones and leaves some out. The sample carries about 64,000 clones, around 47% recorded once. The sample was NKG2D-low CD8+ T cells sorted from blood. The J gene is TRBJ2-1, the V gene TRBV5-1, with 8 nucleotides matching TRBD1. The clonotype originates from a human donor with alopecia areata. CDR3 bases: TGCGCCAGCAGCGGCCGGGACAGGAGTCGGGATGAGCAGTTCTTC. Its protein product is CASSGRDRSRDEQFF.